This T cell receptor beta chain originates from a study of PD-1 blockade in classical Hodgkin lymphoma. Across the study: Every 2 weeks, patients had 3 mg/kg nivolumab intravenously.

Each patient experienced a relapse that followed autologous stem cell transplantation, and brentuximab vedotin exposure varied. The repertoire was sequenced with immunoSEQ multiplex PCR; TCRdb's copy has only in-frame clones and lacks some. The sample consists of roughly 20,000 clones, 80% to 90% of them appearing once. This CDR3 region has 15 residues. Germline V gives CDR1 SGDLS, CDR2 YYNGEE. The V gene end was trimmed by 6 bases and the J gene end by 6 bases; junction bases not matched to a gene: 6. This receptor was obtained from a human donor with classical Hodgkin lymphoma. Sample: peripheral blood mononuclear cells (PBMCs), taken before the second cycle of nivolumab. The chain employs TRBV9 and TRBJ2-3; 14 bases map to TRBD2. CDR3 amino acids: CASKGTSGGKDTQYF. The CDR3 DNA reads TGTGCCAGCAAAGGGACTAGCGGGGGCAAGGATACGCAGTATTTT.